A selection of T cell receptor beta chains follows, all from one sample in a study of patients and donors after allogeneic stem cell transplantation. TCRdb redid the calling of the RT-PCR reads with MiXCR, one entry per CDR3 protein. The sample includes about 15,000 distinct CDR3 sequences, approximately 25% of them seen just once. Sequencing input: blood, either unsorted or a sorted T cell fraction (not recorded which). The receptors come from a human donor who was either an allogeneic HSCT recipient or a stem cell or donor lymphocyte infusion donor (not recorded which). It is not recorded whose cells these are; they may come from a transplant donor. Both conserved end residues are part of each CDR3. Each record gives: clone size, V gene, J gene, D gene, CDR3 length, CDR3 DNA, CDR3 protein. D genes are given only for firm matches. A clone size is listed for some rows: how often the clone was seen (once, few, many), or a class if it is expanded.

few	TRBV6-5	TRBJ1-2	TRBD1	16	TGTGCCAGCAGGACATGGGGCAGGGGGCCTAACTATGGCTACACCTTC	CASRTWGRGPNYGYTF
few	TRBV3-1	TRBJ1-1	-	14	TGTGCCAGCAGCGGGGGAGTTCTGAACACTGAAGCTTTCTTT	CASSGGVLNTEAFF
few	TRBV20-1	TRBJ1-1	-	14	TGCAGTGCTAGAGTCTTCAGGCCGAACACTGAAGCTTTCTTT	CSARVFRPNTEAFF
many	TRBV7-9	TRBJ1-1	-	16	TGTGCCAGCAGCTTAGCGCTCGACAAGCCGAACACTGAAGCTTTCTTT	CASSLALDKPNTEAFF
-	TRBV10-3	TRBJ2-1	TRBD2	19	TGTGCCATCAGTGACTCCGGGACTAGCGGGGGTAGCTCCTACAATGAGCAGTTCTTC	CAISDSGTSGGSSYNEQFF
few	TRBV30	TRBJ2-7	TRBD2	11	TGTGCCTGGAGTGTACCGGGGGGGGAGTACTTC	CAWSVPGGEYF
medium-sized	TRBV10-1	TRBJ1-2	-	13	TGCGCCAGCAGTCGGCAGGGTTCGGATGGCTACACCTTC	CASSRQGSDGYTF
few	TRBV6-5	TRBJ1-1	-	12	TGTGCCAGCACCTCGGGCCCCACTGAAGCTTTCTTT	CASTSGPTEAFF
-	TRBV20-1	TRBJ2-7	TRBD2	12	TGCAGGACTAGCGGGGGATCCTACGAGCAGTACTTC	CRTSGGSYEQYF
many	TRBV28	TRBJ1-2	TRBD1	12	TGTGCCAGCAGTTTCCAGGGGGAGGGCTACACCTTC	CASSFQGEGYTF
few	TRBV28	TRBJ1-1	-	14	TGTGCCAGCAGTCCCGGGACGTTGAACACTGAAGCTTTCTTT	CASSPGTLNTEAFF
-	TRBV28	TRBJ2-1	-	15	TGTGCCAGCACCTCCCCTGGGGATTGGGACAATGAGCAGTTCTTC	CASTSPGDWDNEQFF
few	TRBV11-2	TRBJ1-3	TRBD1	15	TGTGCCAGCAGCTTTATACAGGGGATTGGAAACACCATATATTTT	CASSFIQGIGNTIYF
few	TRBV18	TRBJ1-6	-	14	TGTGCCAGCTCACCAGGGGCAGGAGATTCACCCCTCCACTTT	CASSPGAGDSPLHF
few	TRBV27	TRBJ1-5	-	15	TGTGCCAGCAGCCCCGGGGTGGGTAGCAATCAGCCCCAGCATTTT	CASSPGVGSNQPQHF
medium-sized	TRBV7-6	TRBJ1-4	-	13	TGTGCCAGCAGCTTAGAGTCGGGGAAGGAACTGTTTTTT	CASSLESGKELFF
-	TRBV18	TRBJ1-4	-	14	TGTGCCAGCTCAACGGGTCCGGGAGGGGAAAAACTGTTTTTT	CASSTGPGGEKLFF
few	TRBV27	TRBJ1-5	-	14	TGTGCCAGCAGTTTGGTGGGGGCCCGGCAGCCCCAGCATTTT	CASSLVGARQPQHF
few	TRBV7-9	TRBJ2-5	-	14	TGTGCCAGCAGCGTAACAGAGTACCAAGAGACCCAGTACTTC	CASSVTEYQETQYF
-	TRBV3-1	TRBJ2-3	TRBD2	18	TGTGCCAGCAGCCAACTAGCGGGGACCTTGGGGGGCACAGATACGCAGTATTTT	CASSQLAGTLGGTDTQYF
-	TRBV12-3/TRBV12-4	TRBJ1-2	TRBD1	13	TGTGCCAGCAGTTACCCAGGGGGTGTCGGCTACACCTTC	CASSYPGGVGYTF
-	TRBV5-1	TRBJ1-1	-	15	TGCGCCAGCAGCTTGGTTGTGGGAATGAACACTGAAGCTTTCTTT	CASSLVVGMNTEAFF
-	TRBV5-1	TRBJ2-7	TRBD1	14	TGCGCCAGCAGCTCCAGCAGGGGGTACTACGAGCAGTACTTC	CASSSSRGYYEQYF
many	TRBV20-1	TRBJ1-4	-	13	TGCAGTGCTTCCGGGCCCTCGGGGGAAAAACTGTTTTTT	CSASGPSGEKLFF
-	TRBV12-3/TRBV12-4	TRBJ2-2	-	10	TGTGCCAGCGCCCTGAGGGAGCTGTTTTTT	CASALRELFF
-	TRBV7-6	TRBJ2-5	TRBD1	13	TGTGCCAGCAGCCGAAGACAGGGCCCAACCCAGTACTTC	CASSRRQGPTQYF
-	TRBV28	TRBJ1-6	-	14	TGTGCCAGCAGTCGGAGGGGCTATAATTCACCCCTCCACTTT	CASSRRGYNSPLHF
few	TRBV28	TRBJ1-6	TRBD1	13	TGTGCCAGCAGTGAAACAGGGGGTTCACCCCTCCACTTT	CASSETGGSPLHF
few	TRBV21-1	TRBJ1-6	-	14	TGTGCCAGCAGCAAAGGCCAGGGAGATTCACCCCTCCACTTT	CASSKGQGDSPLHF
few	TRBV6-6	TRBJ1-2	-	15	TGTGCCAGCAGGCCAAGTGGACAGTCTTACTATGGCTACACCTTC	CASRPSGQSYYGYTF
few	TRBV10-3	TRBJ2-2	-	13	TGTGCCATCAGTGCTGCGAACACCGGGGAGCTGTTTTTT	CAISAANTGELFF
many	TRBV12-3/TRBV12-4	TRBJ2-5	-	11	TGTGCCATTTCCTGGGGAGAGACCCAGTACTTC	CAISWGETQYF
-	TRBV3-1	TRBJ1-1	TRBD1	13	TGTGCCAGCAGCCCCCTACAGGGGGCAGGGACTTTCTTT	CASSPLQGAGTFF
few	TRBV3-1	TRBJ1-1	-	13	TGTGCCAGCAGCCGTGGACAGAGGACTGAAGCTTTCTTT	CASSRGQRTEAFF
few	TRBV7-9	TRBJ1-3	-	10	TGTGCCAGCAGCTTGAAGGCCATATATTTT	CASSLKAIYF
-	TRBV7-9	TRBJ1-1	-	18	TGTGCCAGCAGCTTAGGGGATGGCTGGAGGGCCCTATACACTGAAGCTTTCTTT	CASSLGDGWRALYTEAFF
few	TRBV19	TRBJ1-5	-	15	TGTGCCAGTAGGGACCTAGTTTCGACCGATCAGCCCCAGCATTTT	CASRDLVSTDQPQHF
-	TRBV7-9	TRBJ1-3	TRBD1	16	TGTGCCAGCAGCTTAGTCGGAACAGGGGAGGGAAACACCATATATTTT	CASSLVGTGEGNTIYF
medium-sized	TRBV12-3/TRBV12-4	TRBJ1-6	-	14	TGTGCCAGCAGTTTCTGGCAGCCCAATTCACCCCTCCACTTT	CASSFWQPNSPLHF
-	TRBV7-6	TRBJ1-1	-	15	TGTGCCAGCAGCTTAGGAGGTGGGGTGAACACTGAAGCTTTCTTT	CASSLGGGVNTEAFF
few	TRBV20-1	TRBJ1-1	-	12	TGCAGTGCTAGAGGCAAGGTCACTGAAGCTTTCTTT	CSARGKVTEAFF
few	TRBV4-1	TRBJ1-6	-	17	TGCGCCAGCAGCCAGACCGACAGGACCTCCTATAATTCACCCCTCCACTTT	CASSQTDRTSYNSPLHF
many	TRBV7-9	TRBJ1-1	-	17	TGTGCCAGCAGCTTAGGGCAGGGGTCGGCCATGAACACTGAAGCTTTCTTT	CASSLGQGSAMNTEAFF
-	TRBV3-2	TRBJ1-5	-	15	TGTGCCAAGACCGAAGCACCTCGGAGGCATCAGCCCCAGCATTTT	CAKTEAPRRHQPQHF
medium-sized	TRBV6-6	TRBJ1-2	-	15	TGTGCCAGCAGTTACTCGAGTGATGGGGCCCATGGCTACACCTTC	CASSYSSDGAHGYTF
-	TRBV4-1	TRBJ2-3	-	14	TGCGCCAGCAGCCAAGACGATAGGGGGGGTACGCAGTATTTT	CASSQDDRGGTQYF
-	TRBV9	TRBJ2-7	-	15	TGTGCCAGCAGCGTAGGGGGCGGCACTATCTACGAGCAGTACTTC	CASSVGGGTIYEQYF
-	TRBV7-9	TRBJ1-4	-	14	TGTGCCAGCAGCTTAGCGATGACGACGGAGAAACTGTTTTTT	CASSLAMTTEKLFF
few	TRBV19	TRBJ1-1	-	14	TGTGCCAGTAGTATACCACACCCAGGCACTGAAGCTTTCTTT	CASSIPHPGTEAFF
few	TRBV5-1	TRBJ1-2	TRBD1	13	TGCGCCAGCAGCATACAGGGGCAACGTGGCTACACCTTC	CASSIQGQRGYTF
few	TRBV5-1	TRBJ1-2	-	12	TGCGCCAGCAGCCCCGGGGGTCCTGGCTACACCTTC	CASSPGGPGYTF
few	TRBV6-2/TRBV6-3	TRBJ1-1	-	17	TGTGCCAGCAGTTACTCGATCGTTCCCCCAGTGGCCACTGAAGCTTTCTTT	CASSYSIVPPVATEAFF
few	TRBV5-1	TRBJ1-1	-	15	TGCGCCAGCAGCTTGGGGGGAACAGACTTGTCTGAAGCTTTCTTT	CASSLGGTDLSEAFF
-	TRBV6-6	TRBJ2-5	-	14	TGTGCCAGCAGTTCCTACTTAGTAAAAGAGACCCAGTACTTC	CASSSYLVKETQYF
many	TRBV18	TRBJ1-4	TRBD1	14	TGTGCCAGCTCTCCCCGACAGGGGGGTGAAAAACTGTTTTTT	CASSPRQGGEKLFF